Listed below are T cell receptor beta chains from one sample, sequenced in a study of T cell responses to AZD1222 COVID-19 vaccine. Repertoires were generated with immunoSEQ multiplex PCR, while TCRdb's copy carries only in-frame clones and drops some. Found here are 85,000 to 100,000 clones, 80% to 90% of them singletons; the top ten hold roughly 6.5%. The sample in question was peripheral blood, obtained on day 0 of AZD1222 vaccination. The source is an adult in good health. Each CDR3 is given with its conserved first and last residue. D genes are given only for firm matches. Rows may omit the clone size; those that give it use once, few, many or a size class.

CASSPQQGFIFYEQYF,TGTGCCAGCAGTCCCCAACAGGGGTTCATTTTCTACGAGCAGTACTTC,TRBV27,TRBJ2-7,NA,TRBD1
CASRGQQYEQYF,TGTGCCAGCAGGGGACAGCAATACGAGCAGTACTTC,TRBV6-6,TRBJ2-7,NA,TRBD1
CASSLPGQATKTQYF,TGTGCCAGCAGCTTGCCGGGACAGGCCACGAAGACCCAGTACTTC,TRBV5-4,TRBJ2-5,NA,TRBD1
CASSPKGAGGGTDTQYF,TGTGCCAGCTCACCAAAGGGAGCGGGGGGCGGCACAGATACGCAGTATTTT,TRBV18,TRBJ2-3,NA,TRBD2
CSVAQGRAEAFF,TGCAGCGTCGCTCAGGGTAGGGCTGAAGCTTTCTTT,TRBV29-1,TRBJ1-1,few,NA
CASSQIAGAPNYGYTF,TGTGCCAGCAGCCAAATCGCCGGGGCCCCTAACTATGGCTACACCTTC,TRBV14,TRBJ1-2,once,NA
CASTRYLAGGTGELFF,TGTGCCAGCACTCGATATCTGGCAGGGGGCACCGGGGAGCTGTTTTTT,TRBV5-6,TRBJ2-2,NA,TRBD1
CASRWTGGVVGEQYF,TGTGCCAGCAGGTGGACAGGGGGCGTCGTCGGCGAGCAGTACTTC,TRBV21-1,TRBJ2-7,NA,NA
CASSVTGASNQPQHF,TGCGCCAGCAGTGTCACGGGAGCTAGCAATCAGCCCCAGCATTTT,TRBV10-2,TRBJ1-5,NA,NA
CASQYRGHLGYTF,TGTGCCAGCCAATACAGGGGACACCTTGGCTACACCTTC,TRBV11-2,TRBJ1-2,NA,TRBD1
CASSFQRHYGYTF,TGTGCCAGCAGTTTCCAGAGGCACTATGGCTACACCTTC,TRBV12-3/TRBV12-4,TRBJ1-2,NA,NA
CASRKDDRVFEKLFF,TGTGCCAGTAGAAAGGACGACAGGGTCTTCGAAAAACTGTTTTTT,TRBV19,TRBJ1-4,NA,TRBD1
CASSLRGFQPQHF,TGTGCCAGCAGTTTGCGGGGTTTCCAGCCCCAGCATTTT,TRBV27,TRBJ1-5,NA,NA
CASRSGGTGNTGELFF,TGTGCCAGCAGGTCAGGAGGGACAGGGAACACCGGGGAGCTGTTTTTT,TRBV7-2,TRBJ2-2,NA,TRBD1
CASSSNSGGITDTQYF,TGTGCCAGCAGCTCGAATAGCGGGGGGATCACAGATACGCAGTATTTT,TRBV7-9,TRBJ2-3,NA,TRBD2
CSVTTGSPSTDTQYF,TGCAGCGTTACCACAGGGTCCCCTAGCACAGATACGCAGTATTTT,TRBV29-1,TRBJ2-3,NA,NA
CASTNGQLGEKLFF,TGTGCCAGCACCAATGGACAGTTGGGTGAAAAACTGTTTTTT,TRBV2,TRBJ1-4,NA,NA
CASSLGQGNYGYTF,TGCGCCAGCAGTCTCGGACAGGGGAACTATGGCTACACCTTC,TRBV10-1,TRBJ1-2,NA,TRBD1
CASSSGTGLLGYTF,TGTGCCAGCAGCTCGGGGACAGGACTCCTCGGCTACACCTTC,TRBV9,TRBJ1-2,NA,TRBD1
CASGRPGVQPQHF,TGTGCCAGCGGTAGACCAGGGGTTCAGCCCCAGCATTTT,TRBV27,TRBJ1-5,NA,NA
CASSPTPLNTEAFF,TGTGCCAGCAGTCCAACTCCGTTGAACACTGAAGCTTTCTTT,TRBV6-5,TRBJ1-1,few,NA
CASKQQRYGYTF,TGCGCCAGCAAACAACAGAGATATGGCTACACCTTC,TRBV10-2,TRBJ1-2,NA,NA
CASSPGGLEAFF,TGTGCCAGCAGCCCAGGGGGGTTAGAAGCTTTCTTT,TRBV12-3/TRBV12-4,TRBJ1-1,few,TRBD1
CASSPTGFVGTEAFF,TGTGCCAGCAGCCCCACAGGCTTTGTGGGCACTGAAGCTTTCTTT,TRBV7-3,TRBJ1-1,NA,NA
CSASVPSGNYEQYF,TGCAGTGCTAGTGTTCCTAGCGGAAATTACGAGCAGTACTTC,TRBV20-1,TRBJ2-7,NA,TRBD2
CATPRGTASTGELFF,TGTGCCACCCCAAGAGGGACAGCCAGCACCGGGGAGCTGTTTTTT,TRBV6-6,TRBJ2-2,NA,TRBD1
CSVVRGPETQYF,TGCAGCGTTGTTAGGGGGCCCGAGACCCAGTACTTC,TRBV29-1,TRBJ2-5,NA,TRBD1
CASNPTGVTNTGELFF,TGTGCCAGCAACCCGACAGGAGTTACGAACACCGGGGAGCTGTTTTTT,TRBV27,TRBJ2-2,NA,NA